The clone carrying this TCR beta chain has a single count. Its antigen is unidentified. This record belongs to a study of a mutant IDH1 vaccine in newly diagnosed glioma. Overall study context: The first vaccination came 4-6 weeks after radiotherapy alone, or with temozolomide cycles. Sex distribution of treated patients was about 62% male and about 38% female; mean age was 40.4 years. Study findings and constraints: Vaccine-induced immune responses occurred in roughly 93% of patients.

As to time point: week 11, during vaccination. Doses consisted of 300 ug of mutant IDH1 20-mer peptide each, paired with topical imiquimod. The assay was immunoSEQ multiplex PCR, and TCRdb's table has in-frame clones only and misses some. Of around 57,000 clones listed, over 75% were seen once; the top ten hold around 1.9%. The sample here was PBMCs, taken from a glioma patient whose treatment included an IDH1 peptide vaccine. The TCR comes from a middle-aged man with glioma.

The CDR3 nucleotides are TGTGCCAGCAGCCCCGTCGCTGGGCCCCAGCATTTT. This encodes CASSPVAGPQHF. The chain couples TRBV7-8 to TRBJ1-5; D is undetermined. Germline V CDR1 and CDR2: SGHVS, FQNEAQ. Trimming removed 5 bases from V and 9 bases from J, with 11 bases in between. This CDR3 has 12 residues.